This T cell receptor beta chain comes out of a study of T cell changes during pregnancy in multiple sclerosis. Germline V gives CDR1 MDHEN, CDR2 SYDVKM. Deletions cut 6 bases from V and 0 bases from J, with 12 bases between. The CDR3 has 15 residues. The data were produced by immunoSEQ multiplex PCR, yet TCRdb's version contains in-frame clones alone and is incomplete. The data contain about 75,000 clones, about 94% of them singletons. This receptor was identified in a female donor with multiple sclerosis, enrolled in a pregnancy study. The chain combines TRBV28 with TRBJ1-5; the D is unclear. Specimen: CD4+ T cells from peripheral blood mononuclear cells, collected after pregnancy. In DNA form, the CDR3 reads TGTGCCAGCAGCCGGCCACGGGATAGCAATCAGCCCCAGCATTTT. Translation gives CASSRPRDSNQPQHF.